This T cell receptor beta chain derives from a study of T-cell memory formation after mild COVID-19. One entry per CDR3 protein results from TCRdb running MiXCR on the 5' RACE reads. The profile shows hundreds of thousands of distinct CDR3 sequences, around 24% of them singletons. Germline V gene lookup returns CDR1 MGHRA and CDR2 YSYEKL. This CDR3 is 15 amino acids long. Trimming at V came to 1 base and at J to 3 bases, leaving 4 bases not matched to a gene. Input material: PBMCs or a T cell subset sorted from them (not recorded which). V gene TRBV4-1 combines with J gene TRBJ2-7; TRBD1 aligns across 9 bases. This receptor was obtained from an adult woman who had mild COVID-19 (a few samples of this study predate the infection). Cell type and time point are not known. CDR3 sequence: CASSQAGTGNYEQYF. CDR3 in DNA: TGCGCCAGCAGCCAAGCGGGGACAGGGAACTACGAGCAGTACTTC.